This paragraph reports one T cell receptor (beta chain). This clonotype was counted ten times or more. What this receptor recognizes is not known. Base qualities are missing; no much larger clone stands one base away. The sample is drawn from a study of T-cell reconstitution after alpha-beta-depleted transplantation in children (dated by TCRdb to about 2016). In the study overall: Using TCR repertoire profiling, the study followed T-cell immune reconstitution in a quantitative way in children after TCRalphabeta/CD19-depleted allogeneic hematopoietic cell transplantation. Study-level results and caveats: In some patients, high TCRbeta diversity at day 60 was attributed to recipient T cells and intrathymic progenitors that had survived conditioning. Over subsequent months, a decline in hyperexpanded clone frequencies was noted, and after one year, T-cell counts and TCRbeta diversity were mostly ascribed to newly produced T cells. About two months after transplant, the apparently early recovery of alphabetaT-cell counts reportedly depended on just several hundred clones that had expanded rapidly and came from non-depleted graft cells.

To prepare the library, PCR was applied. The run used an Illumina HiSeq 2500. Molecular barcoding was employed in the preparation of TCR libraries, with unique molecular identifiers being used to normalize TCRbeta repertoire quantification. Using fastp trimming at Q25 and MiXCR clonotype assembly, TCRdb reanalyzed the public sequencing data and kept in-frame beta chains. One record per CDR3 amino acid sequence lists the most common genes and DNA. Counted in this sample were under 750,000 distinct CDR3 sequences; 23% of them appeared once. Jointly, the top ten make up over 12% of the sample. The V and J ends are trimmed by 6 bases and 5 bases, leaving 13 bases between them. From the cysteine through the phenylalanine, the CDR3 covers 13 amino acids. CDR3 DNA only is kept here, 39 bases in frame from base 1. In light of the paper, this sample's treatment or condition label describes: allogeneic hematopoietic cell transplantation with graft depleted of TCRalphabeta T cells and CD19 B cells. The children who served as transplant recipients had been given grafts of TCRalphabeta/CD19-depleted allogeneic hematopoietic cells.

The rearrangement joined TRBV12-3 or TRBV12-4 to TRBJ2-5; TRBD1 is possibly the D segment (5 matching bases). Sequences were derived from PBMCs, mostly from graft donor cells, sampled 360 days after TCRalphabeta/CD19-depleted stem cell transplant. This receptor was taken from a boy younger than two who had a stem cell transplant for acute myeloid leukemia, so the T cells may come from the graft donor. CDR3 reads: CASSRDRYETQYF. In nucleotides, the sequence is TGTGCCAGCAGCCGTGACAGATACGAGACCCAGTACTTC.